Following are 30 T cell receptor beta chains from one sample sequenced in a study of blood T cell repertoires in COVID-19. Libraries were prepared by immunoSEQ multiplex PCR; TCRdb keeps only in-frame clonotypes and omits some of them. The repertoire holds roughly 340,000 clones, 80% to 90% seen once, with less than 3.5% in the top ten. Sequencing used peripheral blood. The receptor source for this set is a woman in her twenties or thirties with COVID-19, enrolled during active disease.

This clone was counted once. The chain links TRBV27 to TRBJ2-3; a weak D match, TRBD2 (6 bases). V was pared by 2 bases and J by 0 bases, with 18 bases between. The germline gives CDR1 MNHEY, CDR2 SMNVEV (reference sequence). The CDR3 has 18 amino acids. The CDR3 reads CASSLGPARSGSTDTQYF. In DNA, the CDR3 is TGTGCCAGCAGTTTAGGGCCCGCTCGTAGCGGTAGCACAGATACGCAGTATTTT.

This clone was observed once. The V and J genes are TRBV30 and TRBJ2-1; 12 bases agree with TRBD2. This CDR3 spans 23 amino acids. Germline assignment: CDR1 GTSNPN and CDR2 SVGIG (reference sequence). With 3 bases clipped from V and 8 bases from J, the junction kept 32 bases outside the gene matches. Here the CDR3 DNA reads TGTGCCTGGAGCCCAAGGACGCCAACCCTAGCGGGAGGGCCACATAGACTATACGATGAGCAGTTCTTC. It translates to CAWSPRTPTLAGGPHRLYDEQFF.

The genes are TRBV28 and TRBJ1-3; possible D gene TRBD1, 5 bases. Between the trimmed V and J ends, which lost 2 bases and 0 bases, there was a span of 11 bases. Germline CDR1 reads MDHEN; CDR2 reads SYDVKM. The CDR3 has 16 residues. CDR3 in DNA: TGTGCCAGCAGTTTAGGTGGGGCCTACTCTGGAAACACCATATATTTT. As protein: CASSLGGAYSGNTIYF.

The chain links TRBV5-4 to TRBJ2-2; tentatively, D is TRBD1 (6 bases). Germline loops: CDR1 SGHNT, CDR2 YYREEE (reference sequence). This CDR3 has 15 residues. The ends were cut back, 1 base at V and 3 bases at J, with 10 bases in the middle. The CDR3 is CASSLTGRDTGELFF. The CDR3 DNA sequence: TGTGCCAGCAGCTTGACAGGGCGAGACACCGGGGAGCTGTTTTTT.

V gene TRBV4-2 combines with J gene TRBJ2-1, with 11 bases fitting TRBD2. Germline V gives CDR1 LGHNA, CDR2 YNFKEQ. Trimming removed 0 bases from V and 6 bases from J; junction bases left unmatched: 7. This CDR3 spans 17 amino acids. The CDR3 region is CASSQEPGTSGTNEQFF. Written as DNA, the CDR3 is TGTGCCAGCAGCCAAGAGCCGGGGACTAGCGGAACCAATGAGCAGTTCTTC.

This clone occurred a few times. The J gene is TRBJ2-2, the V gene TRBV10-3, with 12 bases that match TRBD2. The CDR3 runs 15 residues. V shed 11 bases and J 8 bases; nucleotides not matched to a gene: 12. Germline V gene data show CDR1 as ENHRY and CDR2 as SYGVKD. The CDR3 nucleotides are TGTGCCGCCCTCGCCCCTAGCGGGGGGGCAGGGGAGCTGTTTTTT. Translated: CAALAPSGGAGELFF.

This chain links TRBV28 with TRBJ2-7; D remains unclear. Between the trimmed V and J ends, which lost 0 bases and 7 bases, there was a span of 16 bases. Germline values: CDR1 MDHEN, CDR2 SYDVKM. The length of the CDR3 is 15 residues. CDR3 amino acids: CASSLWESPRFEQYF. The CDR3 DNA reads TGTGCCAGCAGTTTATGGGAGTCTCCGCGCTTTGAGCAGTACTTC. Combining the CDR3 with reference TRBV28 and TRBJ2-7 gives the whole variable domain DVKVTQSSRYLVKRTGEKVFLECVQDMDHENMFWYRQDPGLGLRLIYFSYDVKMKEKGDIPEGYSVSREKKERFSLILESASTNQTSMYLCASSLWESPRFEQYFGPGTRLTVT.

This chain connects TRBV4-3 to TRBJ2-3; 11 nucleotides align to TRBD2. Trimming cost V 1 base and J 4 bases; bases outside gene matches: 7. The CDR3 has 17 residues. Germline assignment: CDR1 LGHNA and CDR2 YSLEER. CDR3 region: CASSQGRTSGRADTQYF. The CDR3 DNA reads TGCGCCAGCAGCCAAGGTAGAACTAGCGGGAGAGCAGATACGCAGTATTTT.

This sequence joins TRBV6-5 and TRBJ1-1, with D hard to call. This CDR3 is built from 13 residues. Trimming left V 4 bases short and J 4 bases short, with 10 bases between. Germline CDR1 is MNHEY and CDR2 is SVGAGI. The CDR3 bases are TGTGCCAGCAGTTTAGACAAAGGCACTGAAGCTTTCTTT. The encoded protein is CASSLDKGTEAFF.

The genes are TRBV28 and TRBJ2-2; D possibly corresponds to TRBD2 (6 bases). Between the trimmed V and J ends, which lost 3 bases and 1 base, there was a span of 15 bases. The CDR3 is 17 amino acids. CDR1 is MDHEN and CDR2 is SYDVKM in the germline V gene. CDR3 in DNA: TGTGCCAGCAGTTTGAACCGGCTAGCGATGAACACCGGGGAGCTGTTTTTT. It is translated as CASSLNRLAMNTGELFF.

The chain carries TRBV4-3 and TRBJ1-2, with D uncertain. CDR1 LGHNA and CDR2 YSLEER come from the germline V gene. This CDR3 contains 14 residues. The V gene lost 0 bases and the J gene lost 2 bases, with 7 bases spanning the gap. CDR3 bases: TGCGCCAGCAGCCAAGATCGAGAGAACTATGGCTACACCTTC. Amino acids: CASSQDRENYGYTF.

The gene calls are TRBV4-1 and TRBJ1-1; tentative D call: TRBD1 (6 bases). The CDR3 has 15 residues. Germline CDR1 is MGHRA and CDR2 is YSYEKL. The V gene lost 0 bases and the J gene lost 4 bases, with 12 bases spanning the gap. In DNA form, the CDR3 reads TGCGCCAGCAGCCAAGATCAGGGGACACGCACTGAAGCTTTCTTT. It encodes CASSQDQGTRTEAFF.

This chain joins TRBV11-2 and TRBJ2-1; TRBD2 matches at 16 bases. Germline CDR1 and CDR2: SGHAT and FQNNGV. The CDR3 has 16 residues. Trimming cost V 5 bases and J 12 bases; bases outside gene matches: 10. In nucleotides, the CDR3 is TGTGCCAGCAGCCCCCTCTCTGGGACTAGCGGGAGGGGGCAGTTCTTC. This encodes CASSPLSGTSGRGQFF.

V and J are TRBV5-1 and TRBJ2-1, with TRBD1 matching 8 bases. Germline CDR1 and CDR2: SGHRS and YFSETQ. J gave up 6 bases and V 4 bases, and 6 bases lay outside the gene matches. The CDR3 runs to 14 residues. Here the CDR3 DNA reads TGCGCCAGCAGCACCGACAGGGGAGGCAATGAGCAGTTCTTC. This sequence encodes CASSTDRGGNEQFF.

This clone showed up just a few times. The genes are TRBV4-3 and TRBJ2-2; D not resolved. CDR1 is LGHNA and CDR2 is YSLEER in the germline V gene. The V end was cut by 1 base, the J end by 1 base, with 10 bases between. This CDR3 contains 16 residues. CDR3 nucleotides: TGCGCCAGCAGCCAAGGCATCTCAGGGAACACCGGGGAGCTGTTTTTT. Translating gives CASSQGISGNTGELFF.

The chain uses TRBV19 and TRBJ2-1, with D possibly matching TRBD2 (6 bases). CDR1 is LNHDA and CDR2 is SQIVND in the germline V gene (reference sequence). This CDR3 comprises 15 residues. The V end was cut by 3 bases, the J end by 4 bases, with 13 bases between. In DNA, the CDR3 is TGTGCCAGTAGTATGATCTATAGCGGTTACAATGAGCAGTTCTTC. This encodes CASSMIYSGYNEQFF.

This chain joins TRBV14 and TRBJ2-7, with a weak D call TRBD2 (6 bases). Deletions cut 5 bases from V and 2 bases from J, with 13 bases between. This CDR3 spans 14 amino acids. Germline CDR1 and CDR2: SGHDN and FVKESK. The CDR3 sequence: CASSVRLGTYEQYV. As DNA, the CDR3 is TGTGCCAGCAGCGTTCGACTAGGAACCTACGAGCAGTACGTC.

V is TRBV19 and J is TRBJ1-1; 9 bases line up with TRBD1. The germline V gene encodes CDR1 LNHDA and CDR2 SQIVND (reference sequence). The length of the CDR3 is 14 residues. V shed 6 bases, J shed 5 bases, and the junction held 7 bases outside the gene matches. The CDR3, as DNA: TGTGCCAGTAGAGAACAGGGGGCGCAAACTGAAGCTTTCTTT. As protein: CASREQGAQTEAFF.

This chain connects TRBV11-2 to TRBJ2-5; D might be TRBD2 (7 bases). CDR1 and CDR2 (germline): SGHAT, FQNNGV. This CDR3 has 15 residues. Between the trimmed V and J ends, which lost 7 bases and 5 bases, there was a span of 20 bases. CDR3 nucleotides: TGTGCCAGCACCTCGGGGGGCGGGAGAGGCGAGACCCAGTACTTC. Protein: CASTSGGGRGETQYF.

The chain employs TRBV11-3 and TRBJ1-6; no firm D call. Trimming took off 0 bases at V and 5 bases at J, with 11 bases between the two ends. This CDR3 contains 16 residues. From germline, CDR1 is SGHNT and CDR2 YENEEA. The CDR3 nucleotides are TGTGCCAGCAGCTTAGATCGAGACGGGAATAATTCACCCCTCCACTTT. Protein: CASSLDRDGNNSPLHF.

The chain combines TRBV9 with TRBJ2-7; 8 nucleotides line up with TRBD2. The V gene end was trimmed by 4 bases and the J gene end by 4 bases; junction bases not matched to a gene: 13. From germline, CDR1 is SGDLS and CDR2 YYNGEE. This CDR3 region has 16 residues. CDR3 region: CASSPNSRRGAYEQYF. CDR3 coding DNA: TGTGCCAGCAGCCCTAATTCGCGGCGGGGGGCGTACGAGCAGTACTTC.

The genes are TRBV4-3 and TRBJ1-2; possible D gene TRBD1, 5 bases. Per the germline V gene, CDR1 is LGHNA and CDR2 is YSLEER. This CDR3 has 13 amino acids. V was trimmed by 2 bases and J by 5 bases, leaving 9 bases between them. CDR3 sequence reads: CASSQRRQYGYTF. Written as DNA, the CDR3 is TGCGCCAGCAGCCAAAGACGACAGTATGGCTACACCTTC.

The J gene is TRBJ1-5, the V gene TRBV15; tentatively, D is TRBD1 (6 bases). CDR1 is LNHNV and CDR2 is YYDKDF in the germline V gene (reference sequence). This CDR3 region has 16 residues. Between the trimmed V and J ends, which lost 5 bases and 8 bases, there was a span of 22 bases. Here the CDR3 reads CATSEGDRRQREPQHF. CDR3 bases: TGTGCCACCAGCGAGGGGGATAGGCGCCAAAGGGAGCCCCAGCATTTT.

The rearrangement links TRBV4-3 to TRBJ1-3; 7 nucleotides align to TRBD1. Unmatched junction bases numbered 10, after V lost 1 base and J lost 4 bases. The CDR3 length is 17 residues. The V gene's germline CDR1 is LGHNA and CDR2 YSLEER. Here the CDR3 DNA reads TGCGCCAGCAGCCAAGGGGTTAAGGACAGGCTAGGAAACACCATATATTTT. Its protein is CASSQGVKDRLGNTIYF.

V is TRBV10-1 and J is TRBJ2-3; TRBD2 aligns across 13 bases. Trimming took 6 bases from V and 0 from J; bases not matched to a gene: 3. CDR1 WNHNN and CDR2 SYGVQD come from the germline V gene (reference sequence). The CDR3 totals 16 residues. This CDR3 is CASRGTSGISTDTQYF. The CDR3 DNA reads TGCGCCAGCAGAGGGACTAGCGGGATAAGCACAGATACGCAGTATTTT.

This clone was counted only a few times. For the CDR3, the DNA is TGTGCCTGGAGCCTTGAAAGGGGGTACTATGGCTACACCTTC. It codes for CAWSLERGYYGYTF. The genes are TRBV30 and TRBJ1-2, with D possibly being TRBD1 (6 bases). Germline V gene sequence: CDR1 GTSNPN, CDR2 SVGIG (reference sequence). V lost 3 bases and J lost 3, with 14 bases in between. This CDR3 spans 14 amino acids.

The chain couples TRBV7-9 to TRBJ2-3; 8 positions agree with TRBD2. CDR1 and CDR2 (germline): SEHNR, FQNEAQ (reference sequence). The CDR3 sequence is 15 residues long. J gave up 1 base and V 3 bases, and 3 bases lay outside the gene matches. Here the CDR3 DNA reads TGTGCCAGCAGCTTCGTACTAGCGGGCACAGATACGCAGTATTTT. The encoded protein is CASSFVLAGTDTQYF.

V usage is TRBV4-3 and J usage is TRBJ1-1; 9 bases map to TRBD1. This CDR3 comprises 15 residues. J lost 8 bases, V lost 1 base, and 8 bases had no gene match. The germline V gene encodes CDR1 LGHNA and CDR2 YSLEER. The CDR3 DNA reads as TGCGCCAGCAGCCAAGGGGTGAGGGACAGGGAGGAAGCTTTCTTT. Amino acid sequence: CASSQGVRDREEAFF.

This chain links TRBV5-4 with TRBJ2-4, with a weak D call TRBD1 (6 bases). V dropped 4 bases and J dropped 0 bases, with 14 bases sitting between them. This CDR3 has 16 residues. Germline values: CDR1 SGHNT, CDR2 YYREEE (reference sequence). The CDR3 sequence is CASSPLTGLAKNIQYF. DNA of the CDR3: TGTGCCAGCAGCCCGTTAACAGGGCTAGCCAAAAACATTCAGTACTTC.

This clone was observed once. The chain carries TRBV24-1 and TRBJ2-1; 13 nucleotides agree with TRBD2. V gave up 4 bases and J gave up 7 bases; unmatched junction bases: 12. The CDR3 loop spans 18 amino acids. Germline V gene lookup returns CDR1 KGHDR and CDR2 SFDVKD. The CDR3 reads CATSETPGTSGIWNEQFF. The DNA for the CDR3 is TGTGCCACCAGTGAGACCCCCGGGACTAGCGGGATCTGGAATGAGCAGTTCTTC.